These 17 T cell receptor beta chains originate from one sample sequenced in a study of cytomegalovirus exposure and HLA in healthy donors. PCR used 60 Vbeta primers and 13 Jbeta primers. Profiling relied on immunoSEQ multiplex PCR, and the TCRdb table lists in-frame clones only, not all of them. Counted here are tens of thousands of clones, approximately 67% occurring once; the ten biggest clones make up less than 8.5%. Sequencing used PBMCs. The receptors were sampled from a man aged 35-49 years in good health and CMV-seropositive.

The chain employs TRBV21-1 and TRBJ2-7; TRBD2 is the table's D call, not checked against the DNA. TRBV21-1 is labeled a pseudogene. CDR3 length equals 17 residues. As DNA, the CDR3 is TGTGCCAGCAGCAAGGGGACTAGCGGGAGTAACGTGTACGAGCAGTACTTC. Translated, it gives CASSKGTSGSNVYEQYF.

This sequence joins TRBV5-4 and TRBJ2-7; 13 positions match TRBD2. The CDR3 is made up of 15 amino acids. Looked up from germline, CDR1 is SGHNT and CDR2 is YYREEE (reference sequence). The junction had 4 bases not matched to a gene; V was cut back by 4 bases and J by 3 bases. CDR3: CASSPGTSGVYEQYF. The DNA of the CDR3 is TGTGCCAGCAGCCCCGGGACTAGCGGGGTCTACGAGCAGTACTTC. The full variable domain, completed using reference TRBV5-4 and TRBJ2-7, is ETGVTQSPTHLIKTRGQQVTLRCSSQSGHNTVSWYQQALGQGPQFIFQYYREEENGRGNFPPRFSGLQFPNYSSELNVNALELDDSALYLCASSPGTSGVYEQYFGPGTRLTVT.

A few counts support this clone. This chain links TRBV7-2 with TRBJ1-2; tentatively, D is TRBD1 (6 bases). With 1 base removed from V and 2 bases from J, the gap between germline ends came to 8 bases. The germline gives CDR1 SGHTA, CDR2 FQGNSA. The CDR3 sequence is 14 residues long. The chain's CDR3 is CASSLVGANYGYTF. The CDR3 nucleotides read TGTGCCAGCAGCTTAGTGGGGGCAAACTATGGCTACACCTTC.

This clone was counted between two and nine times. The chain links TRBV28 to TRBJ2-1; 7 bases are a match to TRBD2. Trimming cost V 5 bases and J 7 bases; bases outside gene matches: 11. Germline-derived CDR1 and CDR2 are MDHEN and SYDVKM. The CDR3 has 15 amino acids. The CDR3 is CASSATSHRTNEQFF. For the CDR3, the DNA is TGTGCCAGCAGTGCGACTAGCCACCGGACAAATGAGCAGTTCTTC.

This sequence joins TRBV6-5 and TRBJ1-1, with TRBD1 matching over 8 bases. V was clipped by 5 bases and J by 1 base; unmatched bases: 3. Germline CDR1 MNHEY, CDR2 SVGAGI. This CDR3 comprises 14 residues. The CDR3 DNA sequence: TGTGCCAGCAGTACTGGACAGGGGAACACTGAAGCTTTCTTT. This codes for CASSTGQGNTEAFF.

V is TRBV6-5 and J is TRBJ1-1; maybe TRBD1 (6 bases). V lost 0 bases and J 7 bases, leaving 15 bases between the germline ends. Germline CDR1 and CDR2: MNHEY and SVGAGI. The CDR3 is 15 amino acids. CDR3 DNA sequence: TGTGCCAGCAGTTACTCGAGGACAGCATCGGGTGAAGCTTTCTTT. Residues: CASSYSRTASGEAFF.

This sequence joins TRBV19 and TRBJ1-1; D is undetermined. The CDR3 is 13 amino acids. Germline loops: CDR1 LNHDA, CDR2 SQIVND (reference sequence). V was trimmed by 7 bases and J by 0 bases, leaving 9 bases between them. DNA of the CDR3: TGTGCCAGTAAGGAGGGTATGAACACTGAAGCTTTCTTT. Translation gives CASKEGMNTEAFF.

The chain uses TRBV4-3 and TRBJ2-4, with D perhaps TRBD2 (5 bases). Germline CDR1 reads LGHNA; CDR2 reads YSLEER. This CDR3 is 15 amino acids long. The V end was cut by 3 bases, the J end by 3 bases, with 12 bases between. DNA of the CDR3: TGCGCCAGCAGCCATCGAGAAGGGAGCAAAAACATTCAGTACTTC. Translation gives CASSHREGSKNIQYF.

This clone was picked up a small number of times. The chain has TRBV13 and TRBJ2-4; 10 bases are a match to TRBD2. Germline CDR1 and CDR2: PRHDT and FYEKMQ (reference sequence). The CDR3 consists of 18 residues. With 0 bases clipped from V and 3 bases from J, the junction kept 8 bases outside the gene matches. CDR3 DNA sequence: TGTGCCAGCAGCTTAGGAGTAGGGACTAGCGTTATCAAAAACATTCAGTACTTC. Residues: CASSLGVGTSVIKNIQYF.

This sequence joins TRBV9 and TRBJ1-2; possible D gene TRBD1, 6 bases. Germline CDR1 reads SGDLS; CDR2 reads YYNGEE. The CDR3 is 14 amino acids. V lost 3 bases, J lost 3 bases, and 12 bases lay in between. In DNA form, the CDR3 reads TGTGCCAGCAGCGCCTGGGACACTGACTATGGCTACACCTTC. Translated, it gives CASSAWDTDYGYTF.

The V gene is TRBV5-1, the J gene TRBJ2-1; 9 nucleotides line up with TRBD1. The CDR3 contains 18 residues. Germline V gives CDR1 SGHRS, CDR2 YFSETQ. V shed 0 bases and J 5 bases; nucleotides not matched to a gene: 12. The CDR3 nucleotides read TGCGCCAGCAGCTTGGTGGGTGGGGGGACAGGGTCCCACAATGAGCAGTTCTTC. Protein: CASSLVGGGTGSHNEQFF.

V gene TRBV9 combines with J gene TRBJ1-1; TRBD1 might be the D (6 bases). Germline-derived CDR1 and CDR2 are SGDLS and YYNGEE. CDR3 length equals 16 residues. Trimming took 1 base from V and 1 from J, leaving 14 bases between them. The CDR3 region has the DNA TGTGCCAGCAGCGTAACTACCGGGGGGGCGAACACTGAAGCTTTCTTT. Translating it yields CASSVTTGGANTEAFF.

The chain has TRBV7-2 and TRBJ1-2; 9 positions match TRBD1. CDR1 and CDR2 from the germline V gene are SGHTA and FQGNSA. The CDR3 consists of 14 residues. With V trimmed by 4 bases and J by 10 bases, 10 bases remained unmatched. CDR3 protein: CASSSDRGARVYTF. CDR3 bases: TGTGCCAGCAGCTCGGACAGGGGCGCCCGTGTCTACACCTTC.

V is TRBV5-4 and J is TRBJ1-2; no reliable D call. Trimming removed 0 bases from V and 6 bases from J, with 12 bases in between. The CDR3 has 14 amino acids. From germline, CDR1 is SGHNT and CDR2 YYREEE (reference sequence). The CDR3 nucleotides read TGTGCCAGCAGCTTGGGGGCGGGATTGGATGGCTACACCTTC. This encodes CASSLGAGLDGYTF.

A few counts support this clone. This chain uses TRBV5-4 with TRBJ2-7; a weak D match, TRBD1 (5 bases). Germline assignment: CDR1 SGHNT and CDR2 YYREEE (reference sequence). The V end was cut by 0 bases, the J end by 3 bases, with 7 bases between. The CDR3 covers 13 residues. The CDR3 region has the DNA TGTGCCAGCAGCTTGGGACAGTTCTACGAGCAGTACTTC. As protein: CASSLGQFYEQYF.

The genes are TRBV5-1 and TRBJ1-6; a possible D gene is TRBD1 (5 bases). This CDR3 contains 16 residues. The V gene lost 1 base and the J gene lost 7 bases, with 15 bases spanning the gap. The germline gives CDR1 SGHRS, CDR2 YFSETQ. For the CDR3, the DNA is TGCGCCAGCAGCTTGCGTGGTCAGGGCGAAAATTCACCCCTCCACTTT. Residues: CASSLRGQGENSPLHF.

The chain couples TRBV2 to TRBJ1-4; a possible D gene is TRBD1 (5 bases). Per germline, CDR1 SNHLY and CDR2 FYNNEI. Trimming pared 6 bases from V and 0 bases from J, leaving 14 bases between. This CDR3 has 16 amino acids. This chain's CDR3 is CASSTDRGATNEKLFF. The CDR3 region has the DNA TGTGCCAGCAGCACCGACCGGGGGGCAACTAATGAAAAACTGTTTTTT.